The 14 T cell receptor beta chains below all came from one sample that was sequenced in a study of blood T cells in healthy people across ages. PCR was performed a second time for about 7 to 12 cycles using a sample-barcoded 5' primer and a J-beta primer mix. TCRdb ran MiXCR on the 5' RACE reads and lists one entry per CDR3 protein. In the table there are some 880,000 distinct CDR3 sequences, 35% to 40% of which are singletons. Sequencing was done on a sample of blood. All receptors derive from a young man in good health.

The V and J genes are TRBV5-1 and TRBJ2-3, with 7 bases that match TRBD1. The CDR3 runs to 16 residues. V lost 4 bases to trimming and J lost 3 bases; unmatched junction nucleotides: 11. CDR1 and CDR2 from the germline V gene are SGHRS and YFSETQ. The DNA for the CDR3 is TGCGCCAGCAGCACCCCGACAGGGATCGGAACAGATACGCAGTATTTT. This encodes CASSTPTGIGTDTQYF.

V and J are TRBV28 and TRBJ1-2; D gene uncertain. In germline, CDR1 is MDHEN, CDR2 SYDVKM. V lost 3 bases, J lost 9 bases, and 8 bases lay in between. The CDR3 runs 11 residues. The CDR3 spells CASSFKGSYTF. The CDR3 coding sequence is TGTGCCAGCAGTTTTAAGGGAAGCTACACCTTC.

This rearrangement joins TRBV12-3 or TRBV12-4 to TRBJ2-1; TRBD2 aligns across 13 bases. The length of the CDR3 is 15 residues. The trim removed 5 bases at V and 4 bases at J, leaving 2 bases unmatched. The CDR3 region has the DNA TGTGCCAGCAGTATGGGACTAGCGGGGTACAATGAGCAGTTCTTC. Its translation is CASSMGLAGYNEQFF.

In this sample, this clonotype turned up a few times. This chain links TRBV6-5 with TRBJ2-1; D is tentatively TRBD1 or TRBD2 (5 bases each). The germline V gene has CDR1 MNHEY and CDR2 SVGAGI. With 0 bases removed from V and 7 bases from J, the gap between germline ends came to 22 bases. This CDR3 contains 18 residues. DNA for the CDR3: TGTGCCAGCAGTTACTCATACCGCCGGGGCCCCGGCGGGAATGAGCAGTTCTTC. Translated, it gives CASSYSYRRGPGGNEQFF.

The table lists this clonotype with a few counts. This chain joins TRBV6-2 or TRBV6-3 and TRBJ2-5; the D gene is possibly TRBD2 (5 bases). The assigned J gene may be wrong: the sequence end matches TRBJ2-7 better. This CDR3 has 15 residues. CDR1 and CDR2 (germline): MNHEY, SVGEGT. The CDR3 loop is CASRPDGEAGYEQYF. In nucleotides, the CDR3 is TGTGCCAGCAGACCTGACGGGGAAGCCGGCTACGAGCAGTACTTC.

The table lists this clonotype with many counts. The CDR3 DNA sequence: TGTGCCACCAGTGAGGCAGGGAGGGAGGCTGAAGCTTTCTTT. Translated, it gives CATSEAGREAEAFF. J is TRBJ1-1 and V is TRBV24-1, with TRBD1 as a possible D gene (5 bases). V was clipped by 4 bases and J by 6 bases, with 14 bases between them. Per germline, CDR1 KGHDR and CDR2 SFDVKD. This CDR3 is built from 14 residues.

Many counts were recorded for this clonotype. The gene calls are TRBV28 and TRBJ2-5, with D possibly TRBD2 on 7 matching bases. This CDR3 has 16 amino acids. The germline V and J ends were trimmed by 5 bases and 3 bases, with 19 bases remaining between them. Germline-derived CDR1 and CDR2 are MDHEN and SYDVKM. The CDR3 DNA follows: TGTGCCAGCAGTCCCCCGGGGAGGGGGAGGGAAGAGACCCAGTACTTC. This codes for CASSPPGRGREETQYF.

As to this clonotype: A read error is possible here, since a much larger clone lies one base away. V is TRBV29-1 and J is TRBJ2-7; 9 positions agree with TRBD2. CDR3 length equals 15 residues. J lost 7 bases, V lost 7 bases, and 17 bases had no gene match. In germline, CDR1 is SQVTM, CDR2 ANQGSEA. CDR3 region: CSAGLRLAVYNEQYF. Written as DNA, the CDR3 is TGCAGCGCCGGCTTGAGACTAGCGGTTTACAATGAGCAGTACTTC.

The chain carries TRBV10-3 and TRBJ1-2; possible D gene TRBD1, 5 bases. This CDR3 contains 14 residues. Germline-derived CDR1 and CDR2 are ENHRY and SYGVKD. V lost 3 bases and J lost 4, with 12 bases in between. CDR3 region: CAISDPGEGYGYTF. The CDR3 coding sequence is TGTGCCATCAGTGATCCGGGGGAGGGCTATGGCTACACCTTC.

This clonotype was seen repeatedly, ten times or more. The CDR3 protein is CASSLEFGGQETQYF. The CDR3 region has the DNA TGTGCCAGCAGCTTAGAGTTTGGGGGCCAAGAGACCCAGTACTTC. The chain joins TRBV7-9 to TRBJ2-5; D may be TRBD1 or TRBD2 (5 bases each). The V end lost 1 base, the J end lost 1 base, and 10 bases lay between the germline ends. The germline gives CDR1 SEHNR, CDR2 FQNEAQ (reference sequence). CDR3 length: 15 residues.

The chain joins TRBV4-3 to TRBJ2-2, with 7 bases that match TRBD2. Trimming took 1 base from V and 6 from J; bases not matched to a gene: 2. The length of the CDR3 is 14 residues. Germline loops: CDR1 LGHNA, CDR2 YSLEER. The CDR3 is CASSQVGGSGELFF. As DNA, the CDR3 is TGCGCCAGCAGCCAAGTGGGGGGGTCCGGGGAGCTGTTTTTT.

On this clonotype itself: One junction end does not reproduce the germline sequence, and a read error may be involved. V gene TRBV24-1 combines with J gene TRBJ2-1; the match to TRBD1 covers 10 bases. The CDR3 extends over 15 amino acids. The germline CDR1 and CDR2 sequences are KGHDR and SFDVKD. The CDR3 spells CTTSEPGQGYGEQFF. CDR3 nucleotide sequence: TGTACCACCAGTGAACCGGGACAGGGGTATGGGGAGCAGTTCTTC.

Only a few counts were recorded for this clonotype. The chain combines TRBV19 with TRBJ2-1; D is possibly TRBD1 or TRBD2 (5 bases each). Trimming removed 1 base at V and 1 base at J, with 14 bases between. There are 17 residues in the CDR3. Germline CDR1 reads LNHDA; CDR2 reads SQIVND (reference sequence). The CDR3 region has the DNA TGTGCCAGTAGTATAGGGGTCCTGAGGGGATCCTACAATGAGCAGTTCTTC. Translation gives CASSIGVLRGSYNEQFF. Full variable domain (outside the CDR3, taken from reference TRBV19 and TRBJ2-1): DGGITQSPKYLFRKEGQNVTLSCEQNLNHDAMYWYRQDPGQGLRLIYYSQIVNDFQKGDIAEGYSVSREKKESFPLTVTSAQKNPTAFYLCASSIGVLRGSYNEQFFGPGTRLTVL.

This clonotype has a handful of counts. V and J are TRBV16 and TRBJ2-7, with D maybe TRBD1 (6 bases). Germline V gene data show CDR1 as KGHSY and CDR2 as FQNENV. The V end was cut by 0 bases, the J end by 4 bases, with 13 bases between. There are 15 residues in the CDR3. CDR3 coding DNA: TGTGCCAGCAGCCAATCGAGGAACAGGGAATACGAGCAGTACTTC. Translating it yields CASSQSRNREYEQYF.